This T cell receptor beta chain was found in a study of blood T cell repertoires in COVID-19. Across the study: Nucleic acid was either cDNA or gDNA, and it came from T cells, B-cell-depleted T cells, or PBMCs.

This clone has only one observation. The assay was immunoSEQ multiplex PCR, and TCRdb's table has in-frame clones only and misses some. The sample includes some 200,000 clones, roughly 80% of them seen just once. Germline CDR1 and CDR2: SEHNR and FQNEAQ (reference sequence). The CDR3 sequence is 14 residues long. V shed 5 bases and J 4 bases; nucleotides not matched to a gene: 2. What was sequenced was peripheral blood. This TCR derives from a man aged 60-69 years with COVID-19, enrolled during active disease. This chain connects TRBV7-9 to TRBJ2-3, with TRBD1 matching 11 bases. The CDR3 here is CASSPGQGADTQYF. CDR3 nucleotide sequence: TGTGCCAGCAGCCCGGGACAGGGGGCAGATACGCAGTATTTT.